One sample yielded the 15 T cell receptor beta chains listed below, sequenced in a study of diagnostic markers for celiac disease. TCRdb reprocessed the reads, keeping one entry per CDR3 protein, no DNA. The sample holds around 7,500 distinct CDR3 sequences. The sequenced material came from either unsorted cells or a sorted T cell fraction (not recorded which). The origin of the receptors is a human donor. This table probably holds off-target reads from a library built for another chain.

The chain joins TRBV12-3 or TRBV12-4 to TRBJ1-5; the D gene TCRdb calls, TRBD1, cannot be checked with no DNA. The CDR3 totals 14 residues. CDR3 protein: CASRPGTANQPQHF.

The V gene is TRBV7-6, the J gene TRBJ2-5; checking the TCRdb D call of TRBD2 is not possible without DNA. CDR3 length: 13 residues. Germline V gene sequence: CDR1 SGHVS, CDR2 FNYEAQ. This chain's CDR3 is CASSDARVGTQYF.

This chain uses TRBV10-3 with TRBJ2-7; the TCRdb D gene call, TRBD1, has no DNA to confirm it. Germline-derived CDR1 and CDR2 are ENHRY and SYGVKD. This CDR3 comprises 14 residues. The CDR3 region is CAINRGTSSYEQYF.

This chain joins TRBV3-1 and TRBJ1-2; lacking DNA, the TRBD1 call made by TCRdb goes unchecked. The CDR3 extends over 14 amino acids. CDR1 LGHDT and CDR2 YNNKEL come from the germline V gene (reference sequence). CDR3 sequence reads: CASSPPGFGVGYTF. Based on the CDR3 plus reference TRBV3-1 and TRBJ1-2, the full variable domain is DTAVSQTPKYLVTQMGNDKSIKCEQNLGHDTMYWYKQDSKKFLKIMFSYNNKELIINETVPNRFSPKSPDKAHLNLHINSLELGDSAVYFCASSPPGFGVGYTFGSGTRLTVV.

The rearrangement links TRBV2 to TRBJ1-2. The CDR3 is 14 residues long. Germline CDR1 is SNHLY and CDR2 is FYNNEI. CDR3 amino acids: CAAGGRPEGDGYTF.

Frequency places this clonotype as large. The rearrangement links TRBV28 to TRBJ2-7; TCRdb calls TRBD1, which cannot be checked without DNA. The CDR3 covers 16 residues. CDR1 and CDR2 (germline): MDHEN, SYDVKM. Here the CDR3 reads CASSLWLGRVLYEQYF.

The chain carries TRBV14 and TRBJ2-1; checking the TCRdb D call of TRBD2 is not possible without DNA. Germline V gene sequence: CDR1 SGHDN, CDR2 FVKESK. The CDR3 is 15 residues long. The CDR3 loop is CASSQDPSGRDGQFF.

The chain carries TRBV15 and TRBJ1-2. Germline V lookup: CDR1 LNHNV, CDR2 YYDKDF (reference sequence). This CDR3 comprises 14 residues. CDR3 in amino acids: CATSGPGLNYGYTF.

The chain employs TRBV6-1 and TRBJ1-1. The CDR3 is 14 amino acids. Germline assignment: CDR1 MNHNS and CDR2 SASEGT. The CDR3 protein is CASSVIRGNTEAFF.

The CDR3 reads CAIRSEAKETQYF. J is TRBJ2-5 and V is TRBV10-3; as DNA is missing, the TRBD2 call by TCRdb cannot be tested. CDR3 length: 13 amino acids. Germline values: CDR1 ENHRY, CDR2 SYGVKD.

This chain uses TRBV5-1 with TRBJ2-7. CDR3 length equals 13 residues. CDR1 is SGHRS, CDR2 YFSETQ, per germline. The CDR3 reads CASASEEVYEQYF.

The chain employs TRBV6-2 or TRBV6-3 and TRBJ2-1; TCRdb gives TRBD2 as the D gene, but with no DNA this cannot be confirmed. CDR1 and CDR2 (germline): MNHEY, SVGEGT. This CDR3 comprises 15 residues. The CDR3 reads CASRISTGGYNEQFF.

This clonotype is identified as medium-sized from frequency. This chain connects TRBV28 to TRBJ1-2; no DNA is available, so the TRBD1 call from TCRdb remains unchecked. Per the germline V gene, CDR1 is MDHEN and CDR2 is SYDVKM. The CDR3 contains 15 residues. The CDR3 loop reads CASSPPGQINYGYTF.

The CDR3 region is CASSPWTSGGSAYF. The chain carries TRBV4-1 and TRBJ2-3; TCRdb reports TRBD2, a call that lacks DNA to check it against. CDR1 is MGHRA, CDR2 YSYEKL, per germline. CDR3 length equals 14 residues.

The rearrangement uses TRBV7-6 and TRBJ2-3; as DNA is missing, the TRBD1 call by TCRdb cannot be tested. Germline V gene lookup returns CDR1 SGHVS and CDR2 FNYEAQ. The CDR3 has 14 residues. The CDR3 region is CASSLGTDPDTQYF.